These T cell receptor beta chains were read from a single sample in a study of T-cell reconstitution after alpha-beta-depleted transplantation in children. One entry per CDR3 protein results from TCRdb running MiXCR on the PCR reads. The table lists around 300,000 distinct CDR3 sequences, around 25% of them singletons. Source: PBMCs, mostly from graft donor cells, taken 180 days after TCRalphabeta/CD19-depleted stem cell transplant. These receptors were obtained from a male patient younger than 18 who had a stem cell transplant for acute lymphoblastic leukemia, so the T cells may come from the graft donor. CDR3s include the opening cysteine and the closing phenylalanine or tryptophan. A D gene is named only where the DNA matches it firmly. Clone size is not always given. Where it is, it says once, few, many or a class for expanded clones.

few	TRBV18	.	15	TRBJ2-5	CASSPGRRATETQYF	TGTGCCAGCTCACCGGGCAGGAGGGCAACGGAGACCCAGTACTTC
.	TRBV5-1	TRBD2	14	TRBJ2-3	CASSSLAGADTQYF	TGCGCCAGCAGCTCACTAGCGGGAGCAGATACGCAGTATTTT
once	TRBV18	TRBD1	14	TRBJ2-3	CATALRQGEDTQYF	TGTGCCACCGCCCTACGACAGGGTGAAGATACGCAGTATTTT
.	TRBV20-1	TRBD1	14	TRBJ2-7	CSARVRTGIYEQYF	TGCAGTGCTAGAGTCCGGACAGGGATCTACGAGCAGTACTTC
.	TRBV19	.	15	TRBJ2-6	CASSDYSSGANVLTF	TGTGCCAGTAGTGACTATAGCTCTGGGGCCAACGTCCTGACTTTC
.	TRBV29-1	.	13	TRBJ2-1	CSVGQGAYNEQFF	TGCAGCGTTGGGCAGGGAGCTTACAATGAGCAGTTCTTC
.	TRBV7-9	TRBD1	17	TRBJ2-3	CASSNYARDRMSYTQYF	TGTGCCAGCAGTAACTATGCCCGGGACAGGATGAGTTATACGCAGTATTTT
.	TRBV5-1	.	13	TRBJ2-7	CASSETSRGEQYF	TGCGCCAGCAGCGAGACTAGTCGCGGCGAGCAGTACTTC
.	TRBV2	TRBD1	14	TRBJ1-6	CASSLDRSYSPLHF	TGTGCCAGCAGTTTGGACAGGAGTTATTCACCCCTCCACTTT
.	TRBV7-8	.	15	TRBJ2-3	CASSLRQDSTDTQYF	TGTGCCAGCAGCTTGCGACAGGACTCCACAGATACGCAGTATTTT
.	TRBV5-6	TRBD2	16	TRBJ2-7	CASSLVASGRFYEQYF	TGTGCCAGCAGCTTGGTGGCTAGCGGAAGATTCTACGAGCAGTACTTC
.	TRBV20-1	.	13	TRBJ2-7	CSARGLLDYEQYF	TGCAGTGCTAGAGGACTCCTCGACTACGAGCAGTACTTC
few	TRBV20-1	.	12	TRBJ2-1	CSARETANEQFF	TGCAGTGCTAGAGAAACAGCAAATGAGCAGTTCTTC
few	TRBV29-1	TRBD1	15	TRBJ1-2	CSVEDRGGGLYGYTF	TGCAGCGTTGAAGATCGGGGAGGGGGCCTCTATGGCTACACCTTC
few	TRBV5-1	.	16	TRBJ2-1	CASSFLALRSNNEQFF	TGCGCCAGCAGCTTCCTAGCGCTTAGGTCGAACAATGAGCAGTTCTTC
.	TRBV20-1	TRBD1	16	TRBJ1-1	CSARGTGGPLNTEAFF	TGCAGTGCCAGGGGGACAGGGGGACCACTGAACACTGAAGCTTTCTTT
.	TRBV10-3	.	14	TRBJ2-1	CAISESARENEQFF	TGTGCCATCAGTGAGTCGGCCAGGGAGAATGAGCAGTTCTTC
few	TRBV14	.	15	TRBJ2-5	CASSQLQGGQETQYF	TGTGCCAGCAGCCAACTACAGGGTGGCCAAGAGACCCAGTACTTC
few	TRBV3-1	.	13	TRBJ2-7	CASSQAQAEEQYF	TGTGCCAGCAGCCAAGCCCAAGCGGAAGAGCAGTACTTC
.	TRBV9	.	15	TRBJ1-5	CASSVLGYSNQPQHF	TGTGCCAGCAGCGTATTAGGTTATAGCAATCAGCCCCAGCATTTT
.	TRBV4-1	.	18	TRBJ2-1	CASSQDPHGPFVSDEQFF	TGCGCCAGCAGCCAAGATCCCCACGGGCCCTTCGTTTCTGATGAGCAGTTCTTC
.	TRBV11-1	TRBD2	21	TRBJ2-7	CASSLAYPGTSVNLVRYEQYF	TGTGCCAGCAGCTTAGCGTACCCCGGGACTAGCGTCAACTTAGTCCGGTACGAGCAGTACTTC
.	TRBV25-1	.	18	TRBJ2-2	CASSAILIQGEKAGELFF	TGTGCCAGCAGTGCCATCCTAATACAGGGAGAAAAGGCCGGGGAGCTGTTTTTT
.	TRBV5-3	TRBD2	13	TRBJ2-5	CARSPGTTETQYF	TGTGCCAGAAGCCCCGGGACTACGGAGACCCAGTACTTC
few	TRBV5-1	.	12	TRBJ1-2	CASSSPRGSYTF	TGCGCCAGCAGCTCCCCACGGGGGAGCTACACCTTC
.	TRBV6-1	TRBD1	15	TRBJ2-7	CASRRYRDSTYEQYF	TGTGCCAGCAGACGCTACCGGGACAGTACCTACGAGCAGTACTTC
few	TRBV11-3	TRBD1	13	TRBJ2-7	CASSLTGWREQYF	TGTGCCAGCAGCTTGACAGGGTGGCGGGAGCAGTACTTC
few	TRBV5-1	TRBD2	17	TRBJ2-5	CASSLGPGLAGVETQYF	TGCGCCAGCAGCTTGGGACCGGGACTAGCGGGAGTAGAGACCCAGTACTTC
.	TRBV6-5	TRBD1	17	TRBJ1-5	CASSYSNQWDRGQPQHF	TGTGCCAGCAGTTACTCGAACCAGTGGGACAGAGGACAGCCCCAGCATTTT
.	TRBV5-1	TRBD2	15	TRBJ2-2	CASSLSGRDTGELFF	TGCGCCAGCAGCTTGAGCGGGAGGGATACCGGGGAGCTGTTTTTT
few	TRBV4-1	.	17	TRBJ2-7	CASSQGTLSREFHEQYF	TGCGCCAGCAGCCAAGGGACTTTGAGCCGGGAGTTCCACGAGCAGTACTTC
few	TRBV5-4	TRBD2	15	TRBJ2-1	CASSLGREAYNEQFF	TGTGCCAGCAGCTTGGGTCGGGAGGCCTACAATGAGCAGTTCTTC
few	TRBV5-6	TRBD1	16	TRBJ1-1	CASSGTGWGKGTEAFF	TGTGCCAGCAGCGGGACAGGGTGGGGCAAGGGCACTGAAGCTTTCTTT
.	TRBV7-2	TRBD2	16	TRBJ2-7	CASSLIWLAGNDEQYF	TGTGCCAGCAGCTTAATTTGGCTAGCGGGGAACGACGAGCAGTACTTC
.	TRBV7-9	.	15	TRBJ2-1	CASRSLVDNYNEQFF	TGTGCCAGCAGGTCACTAGTTGATAACTACAATGAGCAGTTCTTC
.	TRBV12-3/TRBV12-4	TRBD1	17	TRBJ1-5	CASSFGQGRMSNQPQHF	TGTGCCAGCAGCTTTGGACAGGGCAGGATGAGCAATCAGCCCCAGCATTTT
.	TRBV18	TRBD1	15	TRBJ2-7	CASSRGGTGTYEQYF	TGTGCCAGCTCACGGGGCGGGACAGGGACCTACGAGCAGTACTTC
.	TRBV7-9	.	12	TRBJ2-1	CAGRGRHNEQFF	TGTGCCGGTCGGGGGCGTCACAATGAGCAGTTCTTC
few	TRBV4-1	.	14	TRBJ2-1	CASSQEGSLNEQFF	TGCGCCAGCAGCCAAGAGGGCAGCTTAAATGAGCAGTTCTTC
few	TRBV7-9	.	12	TRBJ1-2	CASSARAYGYTF	TGTGCCAGCAGCGCGCGGGCATATGGCTACACCTTC
few	TRBV15	TRBD1	18	TRBJ1-2	CATSRVNRGRLLNYGYTF	TGTGCCACCAGCAGAGTTAACAGGGGGCGACTTCTTAACTATGGCTACACCTTC
.	TRBV9	.	13	TRBJ1-2	CASSDGRTYGYTF	TGTGCCAGCAGCGACGGACGGACCTATGGCTACACCTTC
.	TRBV12-3/TRBV12-4	.	16	TRBJ1-4	CASSLWRGHTNEKLFF	TGTGCCAGCAGTTTATGGCGGGGGCATACTAATGAAAAACTGTTTTTT
.	TRBV24-1	.	14	TRBJ2-1	CATQGGTQRNEQFF	TGTGCCACCCAAGGGGGGACCCAACGCAATGAGCAGTTCTTC
.	TRBV18	TRBD1	14	TRBJ2-7	CASSPHRGPYEQYF	TGTGCCAGCTCACCTCACAGGGGCCCCTACGAGCAGTACTTC
few	TRBV7-9	.	15	TRBJ1-6	CASSPSDRRDSPLHF	TGTGCCAGCAGCCCGTCGGACAGAAGGGATTCACCCCTCCACTTT
.	TRBV29-1	.	15	TRBJ2-5	CSVPQGVPLQETQYF	TGCAGCGTTCCGCAAGGCGTCCCGCTCCAAGAGACCCAGTACTTC
.	TRBV12-3/TRBV12-4	.	19	TRBJ2-1	CTSSLRVPLRTPLRNEQFF	TGTACCAGCAGTTTAAGGGTTCCCTTAAGGACACCCCTAAGGAATGAGCAGTTCTTC